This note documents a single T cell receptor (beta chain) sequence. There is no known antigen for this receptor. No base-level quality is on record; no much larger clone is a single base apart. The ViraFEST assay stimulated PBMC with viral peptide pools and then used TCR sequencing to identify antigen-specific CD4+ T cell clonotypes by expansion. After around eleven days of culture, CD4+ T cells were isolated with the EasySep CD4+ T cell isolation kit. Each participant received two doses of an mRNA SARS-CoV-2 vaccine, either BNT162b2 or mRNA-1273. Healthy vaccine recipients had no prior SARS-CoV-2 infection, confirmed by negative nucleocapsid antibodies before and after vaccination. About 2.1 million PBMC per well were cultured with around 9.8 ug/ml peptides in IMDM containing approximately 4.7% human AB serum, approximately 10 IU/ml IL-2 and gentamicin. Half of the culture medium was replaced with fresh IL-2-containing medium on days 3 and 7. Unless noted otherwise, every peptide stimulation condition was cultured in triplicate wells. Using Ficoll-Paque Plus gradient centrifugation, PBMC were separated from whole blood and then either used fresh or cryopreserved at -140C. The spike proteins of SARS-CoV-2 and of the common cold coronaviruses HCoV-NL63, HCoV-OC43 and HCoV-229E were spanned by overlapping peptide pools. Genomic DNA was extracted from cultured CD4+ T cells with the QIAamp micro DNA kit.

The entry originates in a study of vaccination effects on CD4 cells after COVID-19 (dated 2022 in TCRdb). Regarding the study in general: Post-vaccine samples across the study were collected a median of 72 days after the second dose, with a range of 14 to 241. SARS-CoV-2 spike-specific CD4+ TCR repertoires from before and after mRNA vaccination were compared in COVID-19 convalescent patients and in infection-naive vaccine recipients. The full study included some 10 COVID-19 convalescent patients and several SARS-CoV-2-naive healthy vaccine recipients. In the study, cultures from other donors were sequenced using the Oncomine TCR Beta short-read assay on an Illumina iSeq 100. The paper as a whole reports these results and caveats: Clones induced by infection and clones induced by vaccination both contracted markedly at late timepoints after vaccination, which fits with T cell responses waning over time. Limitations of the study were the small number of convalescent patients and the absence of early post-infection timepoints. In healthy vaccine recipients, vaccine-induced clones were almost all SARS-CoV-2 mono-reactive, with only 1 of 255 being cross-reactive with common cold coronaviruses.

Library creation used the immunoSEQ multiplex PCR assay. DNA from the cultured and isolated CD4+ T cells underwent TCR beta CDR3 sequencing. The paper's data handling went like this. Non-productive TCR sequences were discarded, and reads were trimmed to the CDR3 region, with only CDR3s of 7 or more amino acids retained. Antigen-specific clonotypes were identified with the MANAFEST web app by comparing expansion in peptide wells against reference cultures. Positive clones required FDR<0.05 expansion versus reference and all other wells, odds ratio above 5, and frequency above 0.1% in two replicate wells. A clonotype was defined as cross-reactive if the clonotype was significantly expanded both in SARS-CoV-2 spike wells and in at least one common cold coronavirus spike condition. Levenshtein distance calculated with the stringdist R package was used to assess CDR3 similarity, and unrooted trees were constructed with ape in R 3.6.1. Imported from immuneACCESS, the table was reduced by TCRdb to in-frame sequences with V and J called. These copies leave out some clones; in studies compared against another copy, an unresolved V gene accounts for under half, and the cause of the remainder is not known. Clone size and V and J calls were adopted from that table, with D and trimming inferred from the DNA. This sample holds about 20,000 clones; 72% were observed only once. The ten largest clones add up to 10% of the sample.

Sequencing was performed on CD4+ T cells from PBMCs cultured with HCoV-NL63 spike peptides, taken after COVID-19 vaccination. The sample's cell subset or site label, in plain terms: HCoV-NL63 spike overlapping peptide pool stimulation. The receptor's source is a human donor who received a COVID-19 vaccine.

The nucleotide sequence reads TGTGCCAGCAGCTTGGGAGCTTTTGGCGGGGTACAAGAGCAGTTCTTC. It translates as CASSLGAFGGVQEQFF. The rearranged segments are TRBV5-4 and TRBJ2-1; the D segment could be TRBD2, given 6 matching bases. The germline V gene (reference sequence) specifies SGHNT as CDR1 and YYREEE as CDR2. The trim is 0 bases for V and 10 bases for J, with a gap of 20 bases between the germline ends. CDR3 length: 16 amino acids, cysteine to phenylalanine. Left in the record is the CDR3 DNA by itself, 48 bases read in frame from the first base.